This T cell receptor beta chain was sequenced for a study of beta chain features in type 1 diabetes. Background on the study: Patient and healthy donor groups were alike in age, gender and cell yields.

Per donor, one heparinised blood draw averaged approximately 110 mL. Every sorted population was more than 95% pure. Germline lookup yields CDR1 SGDLS and CDR2 YYNGEE. V lost 0 bases and J 1 base, leaving 11 bases between the germline ends. The CDR3 covers 16 residues. Study-wide points: In these data, an HLA type influence on TCRB rearrangement remained unresolved.

The study reverse transcribed the entire isolated RNA, so it sequenced expressed TCRB transcripts. Method: immunoSEQ multiplex PCR; TCRdb's copy keeps in-frame clones and lacks some. In the table there are 900,000 or so clones, about a sixth of which are singletons. Comments on this clone: Antigen specificity is unknown. Distinct nucleotide sequences in the sample also encode this CDR3.

V is TRBV9 and J is TRBJ2-4; TRBD2 is a possible D gene (6 bases). The TCR sequence derives from a woman younger than 30 in good health. Specimen: naive CD4+ T cells from blood. This CDR3 reads CASSVDGGFAKNIQYF. DNA of the CDR3: TGTGCCAGCAGCGTAGACGGGGGATTTGCCAAAAACATTCAGTACTTC. The full variable domain, its missing parts supplied by reference TRBV9 and TRBJ2-4, is DSGVTQTPKHLITATGQRVTLRCSPRSGDLSVYWYQQSLDQGLQFLIQYYNGEERAKGNILERFSAQQFPDLHSELNLSSLELGDSALYFCASSVDGGFAKNIQYFGAGTRLSVL.